This T cell receptor beta chain is drawn from a study of T-cell reconstitution after alpha-beta-depleted transplantation in children. Per the germline V gene, CDR1 is MGHRA and CDR2 is YSYEKL. The CDR3 has 15 amino acids. The V and J ends lost 4 bases and 3 bases respectively, with 14 bases between them. The library targeted TCRbeta and was prepared with unique molecular identifiers. TCRdb reprocessed the PCR reads with MiXCR, giving one entry per CDR3 protein. The sample records 250,000 to 400,000 distinct CDR3 sequences, over 20% being singletons. Whole-study results and caveats: Several hundred expanded graft clones reportedly supplied alpha-beta T cells about two months after transplant. T-cell counts and diversity at one year following transplant were attributed mainly to newly produced T cells.

As regards this clonotype: Antigen specificity is unknown.

This chain uses TRBV4-1 with TRBJ2-3; D perhaps matches TRBD1 (6 bases). Sequencing used PBMCs, mostly from graft donor cells, obtained 180 days after TCRalphabeta/CD19-depleted stem cell transplant. This sequence originates from a male patient between 10 and 17 years old who had a stem cell transplant for acute lymphoblastic leukemia, so the T cells may come from the graft donor. Here the CDR3 reads CASSRQDRKTDTQYF. CDR3 coding DNA: TGCGCCAGCAGCCGACAGGACAGAAAGACAGATACGCAGTATTTT.